This entry concerns a single T cell receptor (beta chain). The record originates from a study of blood T cell repertoires in COVID-19. At the level of the study: Samples of COVID-19 (acute and convalescent) were obtained from the United States, Italy and Spain. Sources were T cells, B-cell-depleted T cells, or PBMCs; the material itself was cDNA or gDNA.

Per the original methods: Amplification of reference gene primers provided the estimated nucleated cell counts. Profiling relied on immunoSEQ multiplex PCR, and the TCRdb table lists in-frame clones only, not all of them. The DNA gave D and trimming, while V, J and clone size come from that table. Among approximately 110,000 clones, about 88% were seen once, and the ten largest hold 8% to 9%. J lost 7 bases, V lost 4 bases, and 15 bases had no gene match. Germline assignment: CDR1 GTSNPN and CDR2 SVGIG (reference sequence). This CDR3 is 15 amino acids long. Sequencing was performed on peripheral blood. This chain joins TRBV30 and TRBJ2-5; 7 nucleotides align to TRBD1. This TCR came from a woman in her 70s who had recovered from COVID-19. In nucleotides, the CDR3 is TGTGCCTGGACATTCGCGACAGGGATCCCTGGGACCCAGTACTTC. Protein product: CAWTFATGIPGTQYF.